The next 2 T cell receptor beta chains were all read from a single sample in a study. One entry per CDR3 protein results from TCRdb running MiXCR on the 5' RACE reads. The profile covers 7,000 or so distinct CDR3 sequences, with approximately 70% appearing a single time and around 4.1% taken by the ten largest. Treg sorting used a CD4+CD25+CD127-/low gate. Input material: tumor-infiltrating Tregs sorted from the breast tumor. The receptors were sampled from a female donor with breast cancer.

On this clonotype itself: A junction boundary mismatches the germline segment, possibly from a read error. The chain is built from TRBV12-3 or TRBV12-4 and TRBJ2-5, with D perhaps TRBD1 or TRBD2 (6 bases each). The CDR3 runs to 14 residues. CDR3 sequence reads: CASTLGGGRETQCF. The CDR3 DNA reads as TGTGCCAGCACCTTAGGAGGGGGTCGGGAGACCCAGTGCTTC.

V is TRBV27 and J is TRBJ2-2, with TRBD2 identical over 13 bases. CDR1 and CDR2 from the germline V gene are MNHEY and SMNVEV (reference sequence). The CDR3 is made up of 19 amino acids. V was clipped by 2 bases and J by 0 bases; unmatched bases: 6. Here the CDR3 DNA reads TGTGCCAGCAGTTTAGAGGGACTAGCGGGACCCGCGAACACCGGGGAGCTGTTTTTT. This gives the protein CASSLEGLAGPANTGELFF.